This T cell receptor beta chain stems from a study of cytomegalovirus exposure and HLA in healthy donors. Study observations and caveats: Immune exposure data for these donors was limited to CMV serostatus. Earlier findings revealed that most TCR beta V segments proved productive either about 87% or about 30% of the time. Several of the most significant clusters appeared, in a later analysis, to be linked to common viral pathogens. Most TCR sequences were seen very rarely across donors, but some public TCRs occurred in many.

Notes on this clone: Its cognate antigen is unknown.

PCR employed 60 Vbeta and 13 Jbeta primers. The assay was immunoSEQ multiplex PCR, and TCRdb's table has in-frame clones only and misses some. The table lists 150,000 or so clones, more than 60% of them singletons. Germline-derived CDR1 and CDR2 are SGHKS and YYEKEE (reference sequence). The CDR3 covers 13 residues. Trimming left V 4 bases short and J 5 bases short, with 12 bases between. The sample taken for sequencing was PBMCs. The chain combines TRBV5-5 with TRBJ1-2; weak D call: TRBD1 (5 bases). The TCR comes from a woman between 35 and 50 years old in good health and CMV-seropositive. CDR3: CASSPAEGYGYTF. The CDR3, as DNA: TGTGCCAGCAGCCCCGCGGAGGGGTATGGCTACACCTTC.